This T cell receptor (beta chain) originates from a study of T cell responses to AZD1222 COVID-19 vaccine. Of note for this clone: What it recognizes is unknown.

Findings and limits, study-wide: Nearly half of spike-specific TCRs reportedly target variant regions that are unmutated in the B.1.351 and B.1.1.7 variants. Donors skewed white British and female; clonal diversity was possibly underestimated. Baseline testing showed seropositivity in only six or seven AZD1222 recipients.

This table comes from immunoSEQ multiplex PCR, and its TCRdb copy is limited to in-frame clones, with some not included. Among 120,000 or so clones, roughly nine tenths were seen once, and the ten largest hold 28%. CDR3 size: 15 residues. V gave up 0 bases and J gave up 0 bases, with 7 bases separating them. Germline loops: CDR1 SGDLS, CDR2 YYNGEE. This clonotype originated in an adult in good health. The rearrangement links TRBV9 to TRBJ1-5; D is ambiguous. The starting material was peripheral blood, obtained on day 0 of AZD1222 vaccination. CDR3 sequence reads: CASSVDSYSNQPQHF. The CDR3 nucleotides are TGTGCCAGCAGCGTAGACAGTTATAGCAATCAGCCCCAGCATTTT.